The 21 T cell receptor beta chains reported below all come from one sample, sequenced in a study of blood T cells in healthy people across ages (dated by TCRdb to about 2015). The library was produced with 5' RACE. Reads for this sample came from an Illumina HiSeq 2500. A second PCR of roughly 7 to 11 cycles was performed with a sample-barcoded 5' primer and a J-beta primer mix. TCRdb reanalyzed the raw reads on its own, using fastp at Q25 for trimming and MiXCR for clone calling, and kept in-frame beta chains. Each CDR3 protein appears once, grouped with its most common genes and DNA. The sample table lists 550,000 to 600,000 distinct CDR3 sequences, 27% of them with a count of one. The top ten clonotypes cover about a fifth of the sample. The sequenced material came from blood. The receptors were gathered from a woman between 65 and 79 years old in good health.

The rearrangement uses TRBV10-3 and TRBJ2-7; D is undetermined. This CDR3 is 11 amino acids long. Trimming took off 5 bases at V and 4 bases at J, with 6 bases between the two ends. Germline V gives CDR1 ENHRY, CDR2 SYGVKD. Here the CDR3 reads CAISSSYEQYF. The DNA of the CDR3 is TGTGCCATCAGTTCATCTTACGAGCAGTACTTC.

For the CDR3, the DNA is TGTGCCAGCAGCCGGTCGACAGCGAGGAACACCATATATTTT. Its translation: CASSRSTARNTIYF. The rearrangement joins TRBV2 to TRBJ1-3; D possibly corresponds to TRBD1 (5 bases). V was pared by 6 bases and J by 7 bases, with 16 bases between. Germline V gives CDR1 SNHLY, CDR2 FYNNEI. The CDR3 runs 14 residues.

The V gene is TRBV5-1, the J gene TRBJ2-7; 10 nucleotides line up with TRBD1. Unmatched junction bases numbered 13, after V lost 4 bases and J lost 6 bases. Germline V CDR1 and CDR2: SGHRS, YFSETQ. The CDR3 has 16 amino acids. CDR3 sequence: CASSEGAGTGVSEQYF. Here the CDR3 DNA reads TGCGCCAGCAGCGAAGGAGCCGGGACAGGGGTGAGCGAGCAGTACTTC.

This clonotype was picked up a small number of times. V and J are TRBV7-3 and TRBJ2-5; D gene unclear. Germline assignment: CDR1 SGHTA and CDR2 FQGTGA. The CDR3 covers 13 residues. Trimming took off 3 bases at V and 2 bases at J, with 7 bases between the two ends. CDR3 nucleotide sequence: TGTGCCAGCAGCTTTAGACCTCAAGAGACCCAGTACTTC. This gives the protein CASSFRPQETQYF. The full variable domain, in which reference TRBV7-3 and TRBJ2-5 provide the parts outside the CDR3, is GAGVSQTPSNKVTEKGKYVELRCDPISGHTALYWYRQSLGQGPEFLIYFQGTGAADDSGLPNDRFFAVRPEGSVSTLKIQRTERGDSAVYLCASSFRPQETQYFGPGTRLLVL.

V is TRBV2 and J is TRBJ2-6; the D gene is possibly TRBD2 (5 bases). Trimming removed 5 bases from V and 0 bases from J, with 17 bases in between. Germline values: CDR1 SNHLY, CDR2 FYNNEI. The CDR3 is made up of 18 amino acids. CDR3 bases: TGTGCCAGCAGTCGGAGGAGGCAGCTAAGCTCTGGGGCCAACGTCCTGACTTTC. This sequence encodes CASSRRRQLSSGANVLTF.

The rearrangement joins TRBV20-1 to TRBJ2-1, with 8 bases matching TRBD2. CDR1 and CDR2 (germline): DFQATT, SNEGSKA (reference sequence). Trimming removed 5 bases from V and 0 bases from J; junction bases left unmatched: 6. CDR3 length: 15 amino acids. The DNA for the CDR3 is TGCAGTGCTTTTAGCGGGGATAGCTCCTACAATGAGCAGTTCTTC. It encodes CSAFSGDSSYNEQFF.

This clonotype was counted only a few times. The genes are TRBV10-3 and TRBJ2-4; weak D call: TRBD1 (6 bases). The CDR3 consists of 14 residues. CDR1 is ENHRY and CDR2 is SYGVKD in the germline V gene. V dropped 3 bases and J dropped 8 bases, with 14 bases sitting between them. In nucleotides, the CDR3 is TGTGCCATCAGTGATAACGGGGCAGGGGACATTCAGTACTTC. Its translation: CAISDNGAGDIQYF.

This clonotype has just a few counts. The gene calls are TRBV6-6 and TRBJ2-5; D gene unclear. The CDR3 spans 13 residues. The germline CDR1 and CDR2 sequences are MNHNY and SVGAGI (reference sequence). Trimming removed 4 bases at V and 2 bases at J, with 8 bases between. The CDR3 loop reads CASSLAKQETQYF. CDR3 DNA: TGTGCCAGCAGTTTGGCAAAGCAAGAGACCCAGTACTTC.

With regard to this clonotype: The germline gene is not matched at one end of the junction; a read error may be the cause. The chain couples TRBV4-3 to TRBJ2-6, with D tentatively TRBD1 (5 bases). CDR1 LGHNA and CDR2 YSLEER come from the germline V gene. The CDR3 runs to 17 residues. The CDR3 loop is CASSQDWKSSGANALTF. CDR3 nucleotide sequence: TGCGCCAGCAGCCAGGATTGGAAGTCCTCTGGGGCCAACGCCCTGACTTTC.

The V and J genes are TRBV5-4 and TRBJ2-1; 8 positions match TRBD2. The germline V gene encodes CDR1 SGHNT and CDR2 YYREEE (reference sequence). The CDR3 spans 16 residues. Trimming took 9 bases from V and 0 from J; bases not matched to a gene: 11. The CDR3 region has the DNA TGTGCCACCAAGGTGGCGGGGGGCCCCTCCTACAATGAGCAGTTCTTC. Its protein is CATKVAGGPSYNEQFF.

The chain joins TRBV11-2 to TRBJ2-1; a possible D gene is TRBD2 (6 bases). Germline CDR1 SGHAT, CDR2 FQNNGV. V lost 5 bases, J lost 2 bases, and 13 bases lay in between. The CDR3 extends over 15 amino acids. The CDR3 DNA reads as TGTGCCAGCAGCCCACAGCGGGCTACCTACAATGAGCAGTTCTTC. Translation gives CASSPQRATYNEQFF. Combining the CDR3 with reference TRBV11-2 and TRBJ2-1 gives the whole variable domain EAGVAQSPRYKIIEKRQSVAFWCNPISGHATLYWYQQILGQGPKLLIQFQNNGVVDDSQLPKDRFSAERLKGVDSTLKIQPAKLEDSAVYLCASSPQRATYNEQFFGPGTRLTVL.

This clonotype was counted only a few times. The rearrangement joins TRBV20-1 to TRBJ1-2; the D gene is possibly TRBD1 (5 bases). This CDR3 has 12 amino acids. V shed 3 bases and J shed 7 bases, with 12 bases lying between them. Germline assignment: CDR1 DFQATT and CDR2 SNEGSKA (reference sequence). The CDR3 nucleotides read TGCAGTGCTAGCGACGCAGGGACTGGCTACACCTTC. It yields the protein CSASDAGTGYTF.

This sequence joins TRBV5-1 and TRBJ1-2, with 9 nucleotides matching TRBD1. Trimming took 4 bases from V and 4 from J; bases not matched to a gene: 5. The CDR3 contains 14 residues. The V gene's germline CDR1 is SGHRS and CDR2 YFSETQ. Here the CDR3 DNA reads TGCGCCAGCAGCATGGACAGGGGCCTCTATGGCTACACCTTC. Amino acids: CASSMDRGLYGYTF.

This clonotype was seen more than once but under ten times. J is TRBJ2-3 and V is TRBV7-8, with TRBD2 as a possible D gene (5 bases). The ends were cut back, 2 bases at V and 4 bases at J, with 10 bases in the middle. This CDR3 is 14 amino acids long. The germline V gene has CDR1 SGHVS and CDR2 FQNEAQ. The CDR3, as DNA: TGTGCCAGCAGCTTAAGGCTAGCACCAGATACGCAGTATTTT. Protein product: CASSLRLAPDTQYF. Supplemented by reference TRBV7-8 and TRBJ2-3, the full variable domain reads GAGVSQSPRYKVAKRGQDVALRCDPISGHVSLFWYQQALGQGPEFLTYFQNEAQLDKSGLPSDRFFAERPEGSVSTLKIQRTQQEDSAVYLCASSLRLAPDTQYFGPGTRLTVL.

This clonotype was detected ten times or more. The rearrangement joins TRBV20-1 to TRBJ2-7, with a tentative D call TRBD1 (6 bases). V dropped 3 bases and J dropped 5 bases, with 20 bases sitting between them. The germline V gene has CDR1 DFQATT and CDR2 SNEGSKA (reference sequence). The CDR3 is made up of 15 amino acids. As DNA, the CDR3 is TGCAGTGCTAGTTCCTCTGGGACACGCGGCGACGAGCAGTACTTC. Translating it yields CSASSSGTRGDEQYF.

This clonotype was found a few times. The chain employs TRBV29-1 and TRBJ1-1; no firm D call. Germline loops: CDR1 SQVTM, CDR2 ANQGSEA. The CDR3 covers 10 residues. V was pared by 5 bases and J by 6 bases, with 7 bases between. CDR3 coding DNA: TGCAGCGTTCAAAACGCTGAAGCTTTCTTT. It is translated as CSVQNAEAFF.

The chain carries TRBV25-1 and TRBJ2-5; D is possibly TRBD1 or TRBD2 (6 bases each). The CDR3 has 13 amino acids. V was shortened by 7 bases and J by 5 bases, with 14 bases between the two germline ends. CDR1 is MGHDK and CDR2 is SYGVNS in the germline V gene. CDR3 in amino acids: CASTPRRGETQYF. CDR3 DNA sequence: TGTGCCAGCACCCCAAGGAGGGGGGAGACCCAGTACTTC.

The V call is TRBV4-3, the J call TRBJ2-5; D is possibly TRBD1 (6 bases). Germline loops: CDR1 LGHNA, CDR2 YSLEER. V shed 0 bases and J shed 2 bases, with 10 bases lying between them. There are 15 residues in the CDR3. CDR3 nucleotides: TGCGCCAGCAGCCAAGATATCGGACAGCAAGAGACCCAGTACTTC. Amino acids: CASSQDIGQQETQYF.

This clonotype was counted at least ten times. This sequence joins TRBV10-3 and TRBJ2-1; D remains unclear. From germline, CDR1 is ENHRY and CDR2 SYGVKD. Trimming removed 0 bases at V and 4 bases at J, with 4 bases between. The CDR3 sequence is 13 residues long. The CDR3 nucleotides are TGTGCCATCAGTGAGTCGGGGTACAATGAGCAGTTCTTC. This translates into CAISESGYNEQFF.

This sequence joins TRBV7-8 and TRBJ2-1, with D tentatively TRBD2 (7 bases). CDR3 length: 19 amino acids. The V gene lost 2 bases and the J gene lost 4 bases, with 24 bases spanning the gap. Germline values: CDR1 SGHVS, CDR2 FQNEAQ. In DNA form, the CDR3 reads TGTGCCAGCAGCTTATTAAGGGGAGCGGAGGGGGGGTTGTACAATGAGCAGTTCTTC. This sequence encodes CASSLLRGAEGGLYNEQFF.

The chain recombines TRBV29-1 with TRBJ1-2; possible D gene TRBD1, 6 bases. Deletions cut 0 bases from V and 8 bases from J, with 13 bases between. Germline CDR1 SQVTM, CDR2 ANQGSEA. This CDR3 is 13 amino acids long. The CDR3 coding sequence is TGCAGCGTTGAAGATCTTGGACAGCGGGGCTACACCTTC. Amino acid sequence: CSVEDLGQRGYTF.